This T cell receptor beta chain was sequenced for a study of cytomegalovirus exposure and HLA in healthy donors. The study, taken as a whole, reports: As a later analysis showed, a missense DCLRE1C variant was linked to trimming of TCR beta V- and J-genes. Immune exposure was documented only through CMV serostatus.

The CDR3 runs 17 residues. Looked up from germline, CDR1 is SGHDN and CDR2 is FVKESK. The V gene lost 4 bases and the J gene lost 8 bases, with 24 bases spanning the gap. Primers: 60 Vbeta forward and 13 Jbeta reverse. The repertoire was sequenced with immunoSEQ multiplex PCR; TCRdb's copy has only in-frame clones and lacks some. The sample lists over 250,000 clones, just over 70% occurring once. Of note for this clone: Its antigen is currently unknown.

The TCR comes from a female donor in good health and CMV-seronegative. V usage is TRBV14 and J usage is TRBJ2-1; D perhaps matches TRBD2 (5 bases). The specimen was PBMCs. CDR3 protein: CASSPPRGRGAQDEQFF. In DNA, the CDR3 is TGTGCCAGCAGCCCACCGAGAGGGCGCGGCGCCCAGGATGAGCAGTTCTTC.